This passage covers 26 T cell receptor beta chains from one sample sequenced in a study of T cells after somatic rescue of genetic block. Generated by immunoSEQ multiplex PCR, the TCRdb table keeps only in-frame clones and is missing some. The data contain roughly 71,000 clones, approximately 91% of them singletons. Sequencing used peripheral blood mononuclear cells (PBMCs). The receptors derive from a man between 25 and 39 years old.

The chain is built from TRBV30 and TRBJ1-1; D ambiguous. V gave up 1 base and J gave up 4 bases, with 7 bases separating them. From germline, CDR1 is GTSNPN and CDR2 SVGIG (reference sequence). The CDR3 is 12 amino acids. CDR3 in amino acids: CAWSASRTEAFF. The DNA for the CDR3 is TGTGCCTGGAGTGCCAGTCGCACTGAAGCTTTCTTT.

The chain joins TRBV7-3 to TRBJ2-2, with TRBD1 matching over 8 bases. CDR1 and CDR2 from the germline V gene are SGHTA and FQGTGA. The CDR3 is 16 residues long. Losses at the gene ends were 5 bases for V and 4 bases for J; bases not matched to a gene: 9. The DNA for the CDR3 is TGTGCCAGCAGCCCCGGACAGGGAAGTCCCACCGGGGAGCTGTTTTTT. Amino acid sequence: CASSPGQGSPTGELFF.

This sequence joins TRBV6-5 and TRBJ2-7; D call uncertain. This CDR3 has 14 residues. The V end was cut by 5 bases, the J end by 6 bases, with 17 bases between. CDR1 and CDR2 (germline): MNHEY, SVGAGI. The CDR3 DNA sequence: TGTGCCAGCAGTCTGTCGGACGGGTTGCGCGAGCAGTACTTC. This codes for CASSLSDGLREQYF.

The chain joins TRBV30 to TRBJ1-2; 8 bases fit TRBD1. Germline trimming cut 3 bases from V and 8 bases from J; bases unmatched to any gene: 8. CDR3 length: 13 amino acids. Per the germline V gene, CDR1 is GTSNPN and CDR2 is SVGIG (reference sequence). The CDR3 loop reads CAWSPQGAGGYTF. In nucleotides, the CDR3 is TGTGCCTGGAGCCCCCAGGGGGCAGGGGGCTACACCTTC.

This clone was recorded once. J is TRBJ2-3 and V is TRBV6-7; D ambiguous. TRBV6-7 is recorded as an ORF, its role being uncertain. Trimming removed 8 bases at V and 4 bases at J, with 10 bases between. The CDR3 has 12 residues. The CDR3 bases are TGTGCCAGCCTTGTAAAACCAGATACGCAGTATTTT. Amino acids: CASLVKPDTQYF.

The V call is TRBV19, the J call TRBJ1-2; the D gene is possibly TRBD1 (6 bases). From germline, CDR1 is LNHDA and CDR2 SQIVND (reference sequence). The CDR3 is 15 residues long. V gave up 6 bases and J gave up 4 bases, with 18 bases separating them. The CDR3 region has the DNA TGTGCCAGTAGGCCCTCGCGGGACAAGGGCTATGGCTACACCTTC. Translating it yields CASRPSRDKGYGYTF.

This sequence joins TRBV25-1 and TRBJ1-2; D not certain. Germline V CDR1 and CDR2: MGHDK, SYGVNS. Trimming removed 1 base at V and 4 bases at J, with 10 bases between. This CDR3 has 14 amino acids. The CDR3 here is CASSEFGRSYGYTF. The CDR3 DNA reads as TGTGCCAGCAGTGAATTTGGCAGATCCTATGGCTACACCTTC.

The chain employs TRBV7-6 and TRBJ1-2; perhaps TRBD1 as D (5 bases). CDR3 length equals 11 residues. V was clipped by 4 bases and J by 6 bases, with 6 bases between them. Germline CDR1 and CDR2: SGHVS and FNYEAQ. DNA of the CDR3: TGTGCCAGCAGCTGGGGGGATGGCTACACCTTC. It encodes CASSWGDGYTF. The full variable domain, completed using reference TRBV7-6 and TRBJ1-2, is GAGVSQSPRYKVTKRGQDVALRCDPISGHVSLYWYRQALGQGPEFLTYFNYEAQQDKSGLPNDRFSAERPEGSISTLTIQRTEQRDSAMYRCASSWGDGYTFGSGTRLTVV.

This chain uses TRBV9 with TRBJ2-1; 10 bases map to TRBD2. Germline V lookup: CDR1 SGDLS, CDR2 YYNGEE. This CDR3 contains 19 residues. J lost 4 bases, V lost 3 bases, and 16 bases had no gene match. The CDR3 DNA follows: TGTGCCAGCAGCGCATCCGGGACTAGCGTAATAAGGAGGTACAATGAGCAGTTCTTC. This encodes CASSASGTSVIRRYNEQFF. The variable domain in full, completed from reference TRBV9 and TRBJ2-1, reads DSGVTQTPKHLITATGQRVTLRCSPRSGDLSVYWYQQSLDQGLQFLIQYYNGEERAKGNILERFSAQQFPDLHSELNLSSLELGDSALYFCASSASGTSVIRRYNEQFFGPGTRLTVL.

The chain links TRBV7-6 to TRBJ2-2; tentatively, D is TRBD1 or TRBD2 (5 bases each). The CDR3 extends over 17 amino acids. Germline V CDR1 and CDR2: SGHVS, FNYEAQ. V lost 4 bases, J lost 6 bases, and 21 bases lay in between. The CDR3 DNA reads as TGTGCCAGCAGCTCTCGCCCGACCGGGACCACACCCGGGGAGCTGTTTTTT. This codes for CASSSRPTGTTPGELFF. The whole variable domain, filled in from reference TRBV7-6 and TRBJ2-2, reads GAGVSQSPRYKVTKRGQDVALRCDPISGHVSLYWYRQALGQGPEFLTYFNYEAQQDKSGLPNDRFSAERPEGSISTLTIQRTEQRDSAMYRCASSSRPTGTTPGELFFGEGSRLTVL.

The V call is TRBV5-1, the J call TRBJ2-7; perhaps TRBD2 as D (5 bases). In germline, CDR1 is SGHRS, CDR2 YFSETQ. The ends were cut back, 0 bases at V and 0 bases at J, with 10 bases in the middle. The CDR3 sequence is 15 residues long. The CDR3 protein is CASSLGVGSSYEQYF. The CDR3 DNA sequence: TGCGCCAGCAGCTTGGGTGTGGGGAGCTCCTACGAGCAGTACTTC.

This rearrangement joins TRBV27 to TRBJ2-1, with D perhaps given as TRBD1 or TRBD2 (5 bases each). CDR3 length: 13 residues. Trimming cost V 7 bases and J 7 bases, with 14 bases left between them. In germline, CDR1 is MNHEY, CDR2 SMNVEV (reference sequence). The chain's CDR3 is CASTRGPGNEQFF. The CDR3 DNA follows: TGTGCCAGCACCCGGGGACCGGGGAATGAGCAGTTCTTC.

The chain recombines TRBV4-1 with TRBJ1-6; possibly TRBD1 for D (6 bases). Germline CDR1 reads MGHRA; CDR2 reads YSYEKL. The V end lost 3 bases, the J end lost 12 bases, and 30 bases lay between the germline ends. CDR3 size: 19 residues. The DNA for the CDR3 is TGCGCCAGCAGCCACGACGGAGGACGGAGAACCAAAGGGGGGAGACCCCTCCACTTT. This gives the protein CASSHDGGRRTKGGRPLHF.

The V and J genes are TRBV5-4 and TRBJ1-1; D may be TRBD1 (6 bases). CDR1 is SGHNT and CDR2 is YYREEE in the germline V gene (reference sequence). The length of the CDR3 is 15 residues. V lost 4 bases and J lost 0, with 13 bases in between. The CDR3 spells CASSPTGGMNTEAFF. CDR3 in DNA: TGTGCCAGCAGCCCGACAGGAGGTATGAACACTGAAGCTTTCTTT.

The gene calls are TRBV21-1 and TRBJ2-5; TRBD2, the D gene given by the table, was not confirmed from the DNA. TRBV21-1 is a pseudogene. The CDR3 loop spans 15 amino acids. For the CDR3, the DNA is TGTGCCAGCCGGGGGACTAGCGTCCCCCCTGAGACCCAGTACTTC. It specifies CASRGTSVPPETQYF.

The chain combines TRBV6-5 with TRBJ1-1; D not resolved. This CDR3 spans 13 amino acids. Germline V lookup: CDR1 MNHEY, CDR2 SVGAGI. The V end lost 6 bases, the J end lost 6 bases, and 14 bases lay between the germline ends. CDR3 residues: CASSLRPSAEAFF. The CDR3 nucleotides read TGTGCCAGCAGCCTGCGCCCCAGCGCTGAAGCTTTCTTT.

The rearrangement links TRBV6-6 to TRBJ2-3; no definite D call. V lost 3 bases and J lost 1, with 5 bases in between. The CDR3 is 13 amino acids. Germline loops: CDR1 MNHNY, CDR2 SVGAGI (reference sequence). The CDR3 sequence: CASSYFGTDTQYF. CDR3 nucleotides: TGTGCCAGCAGTTATTTCGGCACAGATACGCAGTATTTT.

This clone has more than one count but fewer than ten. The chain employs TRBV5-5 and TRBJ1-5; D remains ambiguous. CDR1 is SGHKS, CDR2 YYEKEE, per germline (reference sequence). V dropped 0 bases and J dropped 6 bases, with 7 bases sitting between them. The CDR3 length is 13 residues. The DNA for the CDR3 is TGTGCCAGCAGCTTGGGGGCCTTTCAGCCCCAGCATTTT. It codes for CASSLGAFQPQHF. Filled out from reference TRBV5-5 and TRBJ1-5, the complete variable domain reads DAGVTQSPTHLIKTRGQQVTLRCSPISGHKSVSWYQQVLGQGPQFIFQYYEKEERGRGNFPDRFSARQFPNYSSELNVNALLLGDSALYLCASSLGAFQPQHFGDGTRLSIL.

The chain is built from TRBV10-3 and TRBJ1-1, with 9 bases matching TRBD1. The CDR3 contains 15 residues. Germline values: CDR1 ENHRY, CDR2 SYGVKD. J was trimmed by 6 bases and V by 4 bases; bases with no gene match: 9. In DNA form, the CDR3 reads TGTGCCATCAGTGCGGGGACAGGGACGTTCGCTGAAGCTTTCTTT. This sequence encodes CAISAGTGTFAEAFF.

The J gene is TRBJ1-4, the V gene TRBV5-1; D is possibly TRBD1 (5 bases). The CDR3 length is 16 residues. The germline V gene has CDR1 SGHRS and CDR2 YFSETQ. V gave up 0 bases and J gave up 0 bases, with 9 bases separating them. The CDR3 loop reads CASSLDRPATNEKLFF. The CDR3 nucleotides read TGCGCCAGCAGCTTGGACAGGCCGGCAACTAATGAAAAACTGTTTTTT.

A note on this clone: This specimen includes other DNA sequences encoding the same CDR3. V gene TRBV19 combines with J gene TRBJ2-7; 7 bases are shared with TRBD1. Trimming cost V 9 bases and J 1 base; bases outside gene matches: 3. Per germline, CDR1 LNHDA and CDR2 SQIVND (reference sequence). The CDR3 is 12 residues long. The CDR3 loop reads CASSTGSYEQYF. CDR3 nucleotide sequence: TGTGCCAGCTCGACAGGGTCCTACGAGCAGTACTTC.

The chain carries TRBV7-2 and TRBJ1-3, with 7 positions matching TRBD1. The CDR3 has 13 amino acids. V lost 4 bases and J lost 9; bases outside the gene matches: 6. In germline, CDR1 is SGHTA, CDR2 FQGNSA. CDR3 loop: CASSSGQTRTIYF. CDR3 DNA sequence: TGTGCCAGCAGCTCGGGACAGACTCGCACCATATATTTT. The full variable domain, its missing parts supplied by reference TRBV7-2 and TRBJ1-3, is GAGVSQSPSNKVTEKGKDVELRCDPISGHTALYWYRQSLGQGLEFLIYFQGNSAPDKSGLPSDRFSAERTGGSVSTLTIQRTQQEDSAVYLCASSSGQTRTIYFGEGSWLTVV.

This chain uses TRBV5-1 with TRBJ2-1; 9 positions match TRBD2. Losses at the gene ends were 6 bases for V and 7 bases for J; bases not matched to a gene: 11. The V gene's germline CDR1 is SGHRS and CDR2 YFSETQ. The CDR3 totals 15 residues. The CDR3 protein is CASTTSGQPGNEQFF. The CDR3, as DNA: TGCGCCAGCACGACTAGCGGCCAACCGGGTAATGAGCAGTTCTTC.

The CDR3 loop is CASSVRGLADTDTQYF. The DNA of the CDR3 is TGTGCCAGCAGCGTTAGGGGACTAGCGGACACAGATACGCAGTATTTT. The V and J genes are TRBV7-8 and TRBJ2-3; 11 bases fit TRBD2. The germline CDR1 and CDR2 sequences are SGHVS and FQNEAQ. The length of the CDR3 is 16 residues. With 5 bases clipped from V and 2 bases from J, the junction kept 6 bases outside the gene matches.

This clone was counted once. The CDR3 nucleotides read TGTGCCAGCAGTGAGAGACCCACTGGAAACACCATATATTTT. It translates to CASSERPTGNTIYF. The rearrangement joins TRBV2 to TRBJ1-3, with no clear D. The CDR3 sequence is 14 residues long. Trimming took off 3 bases at V and 2 bases at J, with 8 bases between the two ends. Germline V gene lookup returns CDR1 SNHLY and CDR2 FYNNEI. The whole variable domain, remainder taken from reference TRBV2 and TRBJ1-3, is EPEVTQTPSHQVTQMGQEVILRCVPISNHLYFYWYRQILGQKVEFLVSFYNNEISEKSEIFDDQFSVERPDGSNFTLKIRSTKLEDSAMYFCASSERPTGNTIYFGEGSWLTVV.

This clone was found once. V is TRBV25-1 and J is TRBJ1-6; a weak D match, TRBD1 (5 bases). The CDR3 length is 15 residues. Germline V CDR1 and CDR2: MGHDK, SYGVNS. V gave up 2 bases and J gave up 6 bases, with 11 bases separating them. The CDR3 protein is CASSEVAGLNSPLHF. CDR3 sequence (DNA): TGTGCCAGCAGTGAAGTAGCAGGGCTTAATTCACCCCTCCACTTT.